One and the same sample provided the 6 T cell receptor beta chains below, sequenced in a study of T cells after yellow fever vaccination (dated 2019 in TCRdb). The treatment or condition label, read with the paper, signifies: live attenuated yellow fever vaccine strain. Library method: 5' RACE. TCRdb shows the sequencer as Illumina HiSeq 2500. TCRdb trimmed the raw reads at Q25, called clones with MiXCR and kept productive beta chains. For every CDR3 protein sequence, its rows merge into one entry that carries the most common genes and DNA. Across this sample there are 500,000 to 650,000 distinct CDR3 sequences, with 9% to 15% seen only once. In total, the top ten clones hold about 16% of the sample. This material consisted of PBMCs, taken on the day of the yellow fever booster vaccination. Receptor source: a man aged 25-45 years who received the YFV17D yellow fever vaccine.

V usage is TRBV29-1 and J usage is TRBJ2-1, with D uncertain. The V gene lost 2 bases and the J gene lost 0 bases, with 8 bases spanning the gap. The CDR3 covers 14 residues. Per germline, CDR1 SQVTM and CDR2 ANQGSEA. The CDR3 here is CSVEPATSYNEQFF. The CDR3 region has the DNA TGCAGCGTTGAACCGGCGACCTCCTACAATGAGCAGTTCTTC.

The chain uses TRBV11-1 and TRBJ2-2; D perhaps matches TRBD2 (6 bases). Germline values: CDR1 SGHAT, CDR2 FQDESV (reference sequence). The CDR3 sequence is 18 residues long. V was shortened by 4 bases and J by 5 bases, with 23 bases between the two germline ends. CDR3 DNA: TGTGCCAGCAGCTCATACGGGACTCACGCCGATCGGACCGGGGAGCTGTTTTTT. This gives the protein CASSSYGTHADRTGELFF.

In its sample, this clonotype was seen a few times. V and J are TRBV29-1 and TRBJ2-3, with D perhaps matching TRBD2 (5 bases). The length of the CDR3 is 13 residues. The germline V gene has CDR1 SQVTM and CDR2 ANQGSEA. Trimming stripped 4 bases from V and 0 bases from J, with 8 bases between. CDR3 DNA: TGCAGCGTTGGGACTTCTAGCACAGATACGCAGTATTTT. It specifies CSVGTSSTDTQYF.

This clonotype was counted many times. The CDR3 coding sequence is TGTGCCAGCAGTTTCTCCAGCTCTGGAAACACCATATATTTT. Translation: CASSFSSSGNTIYF. V is TRBV12-3 or TRBV12-4 and J is TRBJ1-3; unclear D gene. The CDR3 loop spans 14 amino acids. Trimming removed 3 bases at V and 0 bases at J, with 6 bases between.

This clonotype has only a few counts. V usage is TRBV15 and J usage is TRBJ2-1; D gene uncertain. The V gene's germline CDR1 is LNHNV and CDR2 YYDKDF (reference sequence). This CDR3 spans 13 amino acids. V dropped 1 base and J dropped 5 bases, with 6 bases sitting between them. CDR3 nucleotides: TGTGCCACCAGCAGAGTGGGGAACAATGAGCAGTTCTTC. It encodes CATSRVGNNEQFF.

V usage is TRBV9 and J usage is TRBJ2-1; D is ambiguous. Germline V CDR1 and CDR2: SGDLS, YYNGEE. Trimming took 4 bases from V and 3 from J, leaving 17 bases between them. The CDR3 runs 16 residues. Here the CDR3 DNA reads TGTGCCAGCAGCTATGACCGACGATCGGGCTACAATGAGCAGTTCTTC. Amino acid sequence: CASSYDRRSGYNEQFF.